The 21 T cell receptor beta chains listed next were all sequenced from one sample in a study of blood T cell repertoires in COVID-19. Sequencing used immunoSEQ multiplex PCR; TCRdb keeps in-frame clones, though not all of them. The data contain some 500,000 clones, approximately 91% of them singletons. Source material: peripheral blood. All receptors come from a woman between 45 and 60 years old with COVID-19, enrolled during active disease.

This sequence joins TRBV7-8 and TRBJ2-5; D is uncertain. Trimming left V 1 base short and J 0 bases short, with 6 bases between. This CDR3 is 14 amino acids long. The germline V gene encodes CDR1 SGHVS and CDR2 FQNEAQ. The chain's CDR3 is CASSLVGYQETQYF. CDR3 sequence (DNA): TGTGCCAGCAGCTTAGTGGGCTACCAAGAGACCCAGTACTTC.

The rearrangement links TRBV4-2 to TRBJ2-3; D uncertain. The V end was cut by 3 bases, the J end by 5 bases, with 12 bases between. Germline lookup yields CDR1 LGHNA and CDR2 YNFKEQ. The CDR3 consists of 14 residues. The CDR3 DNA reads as TGTGCCAGCAGCCAGGCTGAGGCCTTAGATACGCAGTATTTT. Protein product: CASSQAEALDTQYF.

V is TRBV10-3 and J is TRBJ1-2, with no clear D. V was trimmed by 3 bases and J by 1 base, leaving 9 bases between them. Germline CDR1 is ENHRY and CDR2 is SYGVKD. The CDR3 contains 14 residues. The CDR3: CAISDGGDNYGYTF. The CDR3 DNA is TGTGCCATCAGTGACGGTGGAGATAACTATGGCTACACCTTC.

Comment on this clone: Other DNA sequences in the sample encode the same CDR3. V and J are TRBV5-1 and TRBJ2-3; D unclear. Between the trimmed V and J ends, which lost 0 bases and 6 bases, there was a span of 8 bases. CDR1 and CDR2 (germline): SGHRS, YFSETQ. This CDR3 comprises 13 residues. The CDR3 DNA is TGCGCCAGCAGCTTGGGGCCCCCGGATACGCAGTATTTT. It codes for CASSLGPPDTQYF.

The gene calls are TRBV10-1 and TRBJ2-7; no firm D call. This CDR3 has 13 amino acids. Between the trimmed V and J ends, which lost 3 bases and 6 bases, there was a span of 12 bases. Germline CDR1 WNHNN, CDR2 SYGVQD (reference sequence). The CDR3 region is CASSDPHLGEQYF. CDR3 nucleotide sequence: TGCGCCAGCAGTGATCCCCACCTCGGCGAGCAGTACTTC.

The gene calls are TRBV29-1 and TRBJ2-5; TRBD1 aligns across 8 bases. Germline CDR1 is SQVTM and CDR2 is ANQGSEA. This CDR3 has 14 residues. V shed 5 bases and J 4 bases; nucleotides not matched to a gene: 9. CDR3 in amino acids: CSVRDRPEVETQYF. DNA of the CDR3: TGCAGCGTTCGGGACAGGCCTGAGGTAGAGACCCAGTACTTC.

The CDR3 loop is CASSDQKAVTVYGYTF. CDR3 DNA sequence: TGTGCCAGCAGTGACCAAAAGGCGGTGACAGTCTATGGCTACACCTTC. The chain uses TRBV25-1 and TRBJ1-2, with TRBD1 as a possible D gene (5 bases). The CDR3 extends over 16 amino acids. Trimming removed 3 bases at V and 4 bases at J, with 18 bases between. Germline lookup yields CDR1 MGHDK and CDR2 SYGVNS.

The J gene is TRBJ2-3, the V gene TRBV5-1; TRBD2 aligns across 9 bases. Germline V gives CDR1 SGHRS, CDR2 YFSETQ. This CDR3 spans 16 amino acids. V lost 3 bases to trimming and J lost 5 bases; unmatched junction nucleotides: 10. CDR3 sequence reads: CASSSNPGLAIDTQYF. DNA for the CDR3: TGCGCCAGCAGCTCGAACCCGGGACTAGCCATAGATACGCAGTATTTT.

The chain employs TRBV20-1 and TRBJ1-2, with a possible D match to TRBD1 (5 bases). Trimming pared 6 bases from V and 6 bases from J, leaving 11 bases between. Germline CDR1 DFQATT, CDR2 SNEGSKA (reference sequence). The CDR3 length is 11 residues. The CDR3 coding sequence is TGCAGTGCCCGGACACCCAATGGCTACACCTTC. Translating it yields CSARTPNGYTF.

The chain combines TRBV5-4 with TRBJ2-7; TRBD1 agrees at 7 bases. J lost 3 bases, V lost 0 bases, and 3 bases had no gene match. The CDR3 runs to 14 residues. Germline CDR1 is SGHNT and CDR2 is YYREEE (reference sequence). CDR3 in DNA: TGTGCCAGCAGCTTGGCCCAGGGGGACTACGAGCAGTACTTC. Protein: CASSLAQGDYEQYF.

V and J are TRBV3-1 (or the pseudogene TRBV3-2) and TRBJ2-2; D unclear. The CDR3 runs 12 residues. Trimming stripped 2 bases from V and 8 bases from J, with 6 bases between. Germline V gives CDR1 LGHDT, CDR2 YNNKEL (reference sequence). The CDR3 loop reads CASSQLDGELFF. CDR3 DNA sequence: TGTGCCAGCAGCCAATTAGATGGGGAGCTGTTTTTT.

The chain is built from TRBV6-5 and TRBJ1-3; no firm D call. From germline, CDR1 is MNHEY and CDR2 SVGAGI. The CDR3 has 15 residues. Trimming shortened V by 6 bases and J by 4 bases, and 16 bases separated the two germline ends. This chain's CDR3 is CASRKVSGVGNTIYF. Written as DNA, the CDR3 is TGTGCCAGCAGGAAAGTGAGCGGCGTCGGAAACACCATATATTTT.

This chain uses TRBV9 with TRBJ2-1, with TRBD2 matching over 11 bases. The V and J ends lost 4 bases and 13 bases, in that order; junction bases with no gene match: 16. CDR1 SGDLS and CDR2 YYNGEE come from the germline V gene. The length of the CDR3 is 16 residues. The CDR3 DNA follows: TGTGCCAGCAGCTCCTCGGGTAGCGGGGGGGTCCGTCGCCAGTTCTTC. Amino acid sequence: CASSSSGSGGVRRQFF.

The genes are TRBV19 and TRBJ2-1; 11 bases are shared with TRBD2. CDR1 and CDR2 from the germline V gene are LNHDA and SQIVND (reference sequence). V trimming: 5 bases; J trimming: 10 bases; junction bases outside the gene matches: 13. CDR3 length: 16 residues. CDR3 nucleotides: TGTGCCAGTAGTCCGACCACTAGCGGGGGAATATGGGAGCAGTTCTTC. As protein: CASSPTTSGGIWEQFF.

CDR3 residues: CASSLGLASPYF. CDR3 nucleotides: TGTGCCAGCAGTCTGGGACTGGCTAGTCCCTATTTT. The V call is TRBV28, the J call TRBJ2-3, with a tentative D call TRBD2 (6 bases). There are 12 residues in the CDR3. Germline CDR1 is MDHEN and CDR2 is SYDVKM. Trimming took 5 bases from V and 15 from J, leaving 18 bases between them.

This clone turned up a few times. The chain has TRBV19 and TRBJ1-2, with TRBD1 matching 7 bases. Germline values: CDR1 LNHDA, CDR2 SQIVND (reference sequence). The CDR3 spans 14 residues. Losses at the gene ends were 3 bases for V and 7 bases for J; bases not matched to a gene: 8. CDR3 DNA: TGTGCCAGTAGTATTGGGGGGACAGCGGGTGGCTACACCTTC. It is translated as CASSIGGTAGGYTF.

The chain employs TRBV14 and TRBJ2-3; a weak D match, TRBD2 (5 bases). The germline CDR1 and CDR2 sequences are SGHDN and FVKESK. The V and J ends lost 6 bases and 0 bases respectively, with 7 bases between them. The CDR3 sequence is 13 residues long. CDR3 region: CASRRASTDTQYF. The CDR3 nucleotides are TGTGCCAGCAGGCGGGCTAGCACAGATACGCAGTATTTT.

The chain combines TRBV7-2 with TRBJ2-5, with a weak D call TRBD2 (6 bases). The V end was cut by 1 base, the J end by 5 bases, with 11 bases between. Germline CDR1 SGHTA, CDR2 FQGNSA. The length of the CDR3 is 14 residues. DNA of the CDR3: TGTGCCAGCAGCTTAGAGATAGGGAGGGAGACCCAGTACTTC. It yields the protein CASSLEIGRETQYF.

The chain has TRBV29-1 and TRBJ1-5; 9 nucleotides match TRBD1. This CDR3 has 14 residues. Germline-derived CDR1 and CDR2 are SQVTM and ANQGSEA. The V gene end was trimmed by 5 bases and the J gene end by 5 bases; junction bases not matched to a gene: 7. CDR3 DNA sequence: TGCAGCGTTACCGGGACAGGGTCGGATCAGCCCCAGCATTTT. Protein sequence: CSVTGTGSDQPQHF.

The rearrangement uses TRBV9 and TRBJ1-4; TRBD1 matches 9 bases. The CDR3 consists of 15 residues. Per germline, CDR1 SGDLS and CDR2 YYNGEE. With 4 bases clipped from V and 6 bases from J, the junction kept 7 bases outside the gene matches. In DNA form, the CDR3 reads TGTGCCAGCAGCCCGAGGGGACAGGGCTATGAAAAACTGTTTTTT. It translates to CASSPRGQGYEKLFF.

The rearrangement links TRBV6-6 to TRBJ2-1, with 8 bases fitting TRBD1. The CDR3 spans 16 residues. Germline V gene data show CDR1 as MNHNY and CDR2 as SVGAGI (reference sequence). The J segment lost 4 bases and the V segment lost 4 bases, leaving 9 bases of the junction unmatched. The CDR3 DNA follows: TGTGCCAGCAGTTTTCCCGGACAGGGCGGTTACAATGAGCAGTTCTTC. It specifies CASSFPGQGGYNEQFF.